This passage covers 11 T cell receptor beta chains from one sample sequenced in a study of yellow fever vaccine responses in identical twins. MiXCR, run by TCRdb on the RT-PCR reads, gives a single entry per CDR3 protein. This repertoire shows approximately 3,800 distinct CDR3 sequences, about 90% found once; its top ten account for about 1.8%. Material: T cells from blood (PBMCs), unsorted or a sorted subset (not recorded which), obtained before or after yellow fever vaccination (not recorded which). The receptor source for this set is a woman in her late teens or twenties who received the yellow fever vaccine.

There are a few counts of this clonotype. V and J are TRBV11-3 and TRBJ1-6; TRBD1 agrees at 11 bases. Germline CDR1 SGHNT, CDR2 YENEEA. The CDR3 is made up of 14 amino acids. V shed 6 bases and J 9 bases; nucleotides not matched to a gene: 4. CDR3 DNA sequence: TGTGCCAGCAGACAGGACAGGGGGCCTTCACCCCTCCACTTT. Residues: CASRQDRGPSPLHF.

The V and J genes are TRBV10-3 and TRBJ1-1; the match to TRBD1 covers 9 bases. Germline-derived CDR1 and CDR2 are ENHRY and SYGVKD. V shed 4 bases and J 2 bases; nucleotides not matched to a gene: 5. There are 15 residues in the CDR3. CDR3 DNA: TGTGCCATCAGTGGGGGACAGGGTGGTAACACTGAAGCTTTCTTT. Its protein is CAISGGQGGNTEAFF.

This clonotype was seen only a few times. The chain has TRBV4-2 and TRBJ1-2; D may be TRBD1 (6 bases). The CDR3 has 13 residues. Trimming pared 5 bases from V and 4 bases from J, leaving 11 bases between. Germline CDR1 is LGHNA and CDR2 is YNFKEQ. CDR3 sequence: CASSADRFYGYTF. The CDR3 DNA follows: TGTGCCAGCAGCGCCGACAGGTTCTATGGCTACACCTTC.

The CDR3 DNA follows: TGTGCCAGCAGTTTACGGCCAGGGACCTACGAGCAGTACTTC. Encoded protein: CASSLRPGTYEQYF. The V call is TRBV27, the J call TRBJ2-7; TRBD1 is a possible D gene (5 bases). Trimming took 2 bases from V and 2 from J, leaving 10 bases between them. Per germline, CDR1 MNHEY and CDR2 SMNVEV (reference sequence). The CDR3 has 14 amino acids.

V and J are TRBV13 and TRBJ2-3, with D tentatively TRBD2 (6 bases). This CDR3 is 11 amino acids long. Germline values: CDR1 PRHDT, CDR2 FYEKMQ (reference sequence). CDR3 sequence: CAEERADTQYF. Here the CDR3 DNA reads TGTGCAGAGGAGCGGGCAGATACGCAGTATTTT.

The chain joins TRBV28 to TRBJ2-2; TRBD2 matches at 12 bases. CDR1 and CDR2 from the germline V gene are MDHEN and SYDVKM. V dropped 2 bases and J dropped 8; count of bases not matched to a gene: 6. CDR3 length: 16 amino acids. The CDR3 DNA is TGTGCCAGCAGTTTAATGACTAGCGGGAGTACTGGGGAGCTGTTTTTT. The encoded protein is CASSLMTSGSTGELFF. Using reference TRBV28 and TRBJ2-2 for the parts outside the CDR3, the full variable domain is DVKVTQSSRYLVKRTGEKVFLECVQDMDHENMFWYRQDPGLGLRLIYFSYDVKMKEKGDIPEGYSVSREKKERFSLILESASTNQTSMYLCASSLMTSGSTGELFFGEGSRLTVL.

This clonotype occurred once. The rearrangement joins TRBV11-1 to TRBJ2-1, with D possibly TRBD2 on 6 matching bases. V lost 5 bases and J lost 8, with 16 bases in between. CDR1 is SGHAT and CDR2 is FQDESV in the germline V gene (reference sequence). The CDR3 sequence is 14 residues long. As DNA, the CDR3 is TGTGCCAGCAGCCCACTAGGACTAAGCTATGAGCAGTTCTTC. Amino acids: CASSPLGLSYEQFF.

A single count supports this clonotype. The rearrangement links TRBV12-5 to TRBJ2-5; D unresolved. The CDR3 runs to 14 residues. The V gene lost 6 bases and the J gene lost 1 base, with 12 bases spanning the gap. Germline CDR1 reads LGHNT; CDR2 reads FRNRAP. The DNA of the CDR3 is TGTGCTAGTGGGACGACTGGGGTCCAAGAGACCCAGTACTTC. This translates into CASGTTGVQETQYF.

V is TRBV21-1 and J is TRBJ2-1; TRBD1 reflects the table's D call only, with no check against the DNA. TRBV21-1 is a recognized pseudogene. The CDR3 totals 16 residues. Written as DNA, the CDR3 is TGTGCCAGCCCCAAAATGGAAGGGGGATATTACAATGAGCAGTTCTTC. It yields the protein CASPKMEGGYYNEQFF.

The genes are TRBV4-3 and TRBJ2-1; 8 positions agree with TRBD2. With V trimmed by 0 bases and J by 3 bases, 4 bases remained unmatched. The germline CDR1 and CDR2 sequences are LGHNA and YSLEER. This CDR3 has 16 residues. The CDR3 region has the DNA TGCGCCAGCAGCCAAGATCGGGGGGGAGGCTACAATGAGCAGTTCTTC. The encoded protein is CASSQDRGGGYNEQFF.

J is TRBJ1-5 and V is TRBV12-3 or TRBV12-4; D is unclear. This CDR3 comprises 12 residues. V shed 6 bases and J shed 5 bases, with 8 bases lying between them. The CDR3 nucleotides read TGTGCCAGCAGAGACATCGATCAGCCCCAGCATTTT. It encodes CASRDIDQPQHF.